What follows are 29 T cell receptor beta chains derived from one specimen sequenced in a study of T cell repertoires in cytomegalovirus infection (dated by TCRdb to between 2019 and 2020). Sequenced on an Illumina HiSeq 1500. TCRdb reanalyzed the raw reads on its own, using fastp at Q25 for trimming and MiXCR for clone calling, and kept in-frame beta chains. Rows are unified per CDR3 protein, each entry keeping the most common DNA and genes. A total of roughly 100,000 distinct CDR3 sequences appear in this sample, 16% of them only once. Of the sample, around 8.5% falls within the top ten clones. Sequencing was performed on PBMCs. Receptors originate from a human donor in good health (CMV status not recorded). Some clones in this sample may be carry-over from other donors' samples.

This clonotype came up once. The junction does not match germline at one end; this may be a read error. The chain uses TRBV7-3 and TRBJ2-5, with a possible D match to TRBD2 (6 bases). Germline V gene data show CDR1 as SGHTA and CDR2 as FQGTGA. The CDR3 has 15 amino acids. CDR3 region: CASSPTGTYQETQNF. The CDR3 coding sequence is TGTGCCAGCAGCCCGACCGGGACTTATCAAGAGACCCAGAACTTC.

The genes are TRBV20-1 and TRBJ2-6; D is perhaps TRBD1 or TRBD2 (6 bases each). V lost 6 bases, J lost 0 bases, and 18 bases lay in between. Germline-derived CDR1 and CDR2 are DFQATT and SNEGSKA (reference sequence). This CDR3 region has 17 residues. The chain's CDR3 is CSAPLGGGDSGANVLTF. CDR3 bases: TGCAGTGCGCCCTTGGGGGGCGGGGACTCTGGGGCCAACGTCCTGACTTTC.

This clonotype was seen a few times. This chain connects TRBV25-1 to TRBJ1-2; 7 nucleotides agree with TRBD1. The germline CDR1 and CDR2 sequences are MGHDK and SYGVNS. This CDR3 region has 17 residues. V was clipped by 4 bases and J by 4 bases; unmatched bases: 15. The chain's CDR3 is CASSVPLGGRGIYGYTF. CDR3 coding DNA: TGTGCCAGCAGTGTCCCCCTGGGTGGCAGGGGGATCTATGGCTACACCTTC.

V gene TRBV20-1 combines with J gene TRBJ2-5; TRBD2 agrees at 10 bases. V lost 5 bases and J lost 0; bases outside the gene matches: 6. CDR3 size: 15 residues. The germline gives CDR1 DFQATT, CDR2 SNEGSKA (reference sequence). Written as DNA, the CDR3 is TGCAGTGCTGCCCTCACTAGCGGGAACCAAGAGACCCAGTACTTC. Protein sequence: CSAALTSGNQETQYF.

The CDR3 DNA reads TGCAGTGCTAGAGTTGGTACAGGAGGGTATGGCTACACCTTC. Translation: CSARVGTGGYGYTF. The rearrangement uses TRBV20-1 and TRBJ1-2, with D possibly matching TRBD1 (5 bases). Deletions cut 1 base from V and 5 bases from J, with 14 bases between. From germline, CDR1 is DFQATT and CDR2 SNEGSKA (reference sequence). The CDR3 sequence is 14 residues long.

CDR3 amino acids: CATSRIRGLPEQYF. The CDR3 DNA follows: TGTGCCACCAGCAGGATCCGGGGCCTCCCCGAGCAGTACTTC. This chain uses TRBV15 with TRBJ2-7; D possibly matches TRBD1 or TRBD2 (5 bases each). The CDR3 is made up of 14 amino acids. The V gene's germline CDR1 is LNHNV and CDR2 YYDKDF (reference sequence). The germline V and J ends were trimmed by 3 bases and 6 bases, with 15 bases remaining between them.

This clonotype turned up a few times. This chain uses TRBV28 with TRBJ2-7, with TRBD1 matching over 11 bases. The CDR3 length is 15 residues. The germline V gene has CDR1 MDHEN and CDR2 SYDVKM. V trimming: 7 bases; J trimming: 1 base; junction bases outside the gene matches: 6. The CDR3 nucleotides are TGTGCCAGCATTCTCGGACAGGGGGCATCCTACGAGCAGTACTTC. Amino acids: CASILGQGASYEQYF.

The table lists this clonotype with many counts. Here the CDR3 DNA reads TGTGCCAGCAGCTTAGTGGGACTAGCGGGGAGAGGGGATGAGCAGTTCTTC. It translates to CASSLVGLAGRGDEQFF. This sequence joins TRBV7-8 and TRBJ2-1; 13 bases line up with TRBD2. The length of the CDR3 is 17 residues. Germline assignment: CDR1 SGHVS and CDR2 FQNEAQ. V lost 1 base and J lost 8; bases outside the gene matches: 8.

The CDR3 nucleotides read TGTGCCAGCAGCCAAGATTTGGAGTCAGTTGGGGAAAAACTGTTTTTT. Its protein product is CASSQDLESVGEKLFF. This chain joins TRBV4-2 and TRBJ1-4, with D uncertain. This CDR3 has 16 residues. V gave up 0 bases and J gave up 8 bases, with 16 bases separating them. Germline CDR1 is LGHNA and CDR2 is YNFKEQ.

J is TRBJ2-7 and V is TRBV20-1, with 9 bases that match TRBD2. Germline CDR1 is DFQATT and CDR2 is SNEGSKA (reference sequence). This CDR3 spans 15 amino acids. With V trimmed by 1 base and J by 2 bases, 6 bases remained unmatched. DNA for the CDR3: TGCAGTGCTAGAGGGCTTAGCGGGGGACCCTACGAGCAGTACTTC. It codes for CSARGLSGGPYEQYF.

This clonotype was counted ten times or more. The chain links TRBV7-2 to TRBJ1-2; a weak D match, TRBD1 (5 bases). The CDR3 has 12 amino acids. V was cut by 5 bases and J by 4 bases, with 8 bases left in between. CDR1 and CDR2 (germline): SGHTA, FQGNSA. CDR3 protein: CASSQGVYGYTF. The DNA for the CDR3 is TGTGCCAGCAGCCAGGGAGTCTATGGCTACACCTTC.

This clonotype showed up just a few times. V gene TRBV6-6 combines with J gene TRBJ1-1; D is ambiguous. Germline loops: CDR1 MNHNY, CDR2 SVGAGI (reference sequence). Trimming pared 2 bases from V and 1 base from J, leaving 8 bases between. The CDR3 has 14 amino acids. The CDR3 region has the DNA TGTGCCAGCAGTTACCGCCCCGAGAACACTGAAGCTTTCTTT. Amino acids: CASSYRPENTEAFF.

This clonotype was detected a few times. This chain connects TRBV6-6 to TRBJ1-5; D not certain. The CDR3 is 14 residues long. CDR1 MNHNY and CDR2 SVGAGI come from the germline V gene (reference sequence). Trimming pared 0 bases from V and 0 bases from J, leaving 3 bases between. The CDR3 DNA sequence: TGTGCCAGCAGTTACTCGAATAGCAATCAGCCCCAGCATTTT. Amino acid sequence: CASSYSNSNQPQHF.

This clonotype was counted ten times or more. This chain joins TRBV20-1 and TRBJ1-1; D ambiguous. Trimming removed 1 base from V and 0 bases from J, with 15 bases in between. CDR1 and CDR2 from the germline V gene are DFQATT and SNEGSKA (reference sequence). This CDR3 has 16 amino acids. The CDR3 nucleotides are TGCAGTGCTAGAGCCCGCGTGGGGTCGATGAACACTGAAGCTTTCTTT. Translating gives CSARARVGSMNTEAFF.

The rearrangement uses TRBV5-5 and TRBJ1-5; 7 positions agree with TRBD1. This CDR3 is 15 amino acids long. Germline V gene data show CDR1 as SGHKS and CDR2 as YYEKEE (reference sequence). V gave up 0 bases and J gave up 9 bases; unmatched junction bases: 9. The chain's CDR3 is CASSLGGTDPRPQHF. The CDR3 nucleotides read TGTGCCAGCAGCTTGGGGGGGACAGACCCTAGGCCCCAGCATTTT.

The sample holds a few counts of this clonotype. The chain employs TRBV3-1 and TRBJ2-1; TRBD2 aligns across 8 bases. J gave up 9 bases and V 0 bases, and 10 bases lay outside the gene matches. The CDR3 totals 16 residues. Germline CDR1 LGHDT, CDR2 YNNKEL (reference sequence). The CDR3 DNA reads as TGTGCCAGCAGCCAAGAGGGCCGGGGGGGCAGGATTGAGCAGTTCTTC. This codes for CASSQEGRGGRIEQFF.

Many counts were recorded for this clonotype. This chain links TRBV28 with TRBJ1-2, with 9 bases identical to TRBD1. V lost 5 bases and J lost 8; bases outside the gene matches: 9. The CDR3 contains 14 residues. Germline assignment: CDR1 MDHEN and CDR2 SYDVKM. This chain's CDR3 is CASSVQGATEGYTF. As DNA, the CDR3 is TGTGCCAGCAGTGTACAGGGGGCGACGGAAGGCTACACCTTC.

This clonotype was found a few times. The chain combines TRBV15 with TRBJ1-2; D uncertain. V lost 0 bases to trimming and J lost 8 bases, with 16 bases between them. Germline V gene sequence: CDR1 LNHNV, CDR2 YYDKDF (reference sequence). There are 15 residues in the CDR3. CDR3 amino acids: CATSRDRVPIGGYTF. The CDR3 DNA follows: TGTGCCACCAGCAGAGATAGGGTCCCTATCGGGGGCTACACCTTC.

This clonotype has at least ten counts. The genes are TRBV19 and TRBJ1-5; D ambiguous. The CDR3 loop spans 11 amino acids. V shed 7 bases and J shed 5 bases, with 6 bases lying between them. Germline V lookup: CDR1 LNHDA, CDR2 SQIVND (reference sequence). The CDR3 is CASIVDQPQHF. CDR3 coding DNA: TGTGCCAGTATCGTGGATCAGCCCCAGCATTTT.

This clonotype was counted many times. V usage is TRBV7-2 and J usage is TRBJ2-7, with D hard to call. Trimming removed 4 bases at V and 7 bases at J, with 8 bases between. The CDR3 loop spans 11 amino acids. Germline lookup yields CDR1 SGHTA and CDR2 FQGNSA. For the CDR3, the DNA is TGTGCCAGCAGCTCCCATGAGGAGCAGTACTTC. Protein product: CASSSHEEQYF.

Ten or more counts support this clonotype. This chain links TRBV7-2 with TRBJ2-7, with D unclear. Trimming left V 6 bases short and J 0 bases short, with 9 bases between. The CDR3 spans 13 residues. Germline-derived CDR1 and CDR2 are SGHTA and FQGNSA. In DNA form, the CDR3 reads TGTGCCAGCAGTCCCTCGAGCTCCTACGAGCAGTACTTC. As protein: CASSPSSSYEQYF.

Points on this clonotype: At one of its ends the junction is not consistent with the germline gene, which may arise from a read error. The rearrangement uses TRBV7-7 and TRBJ1-4; TRBD1 aligns across 7 bases. There are 15 residues in the CDR3. CDR1 is SSHAT and CDR2 is FNYEAQ in the germline V gene (reference sequence). CDR3 protein: CASSKGSGGDEKLFF. CDR3 nucleotide sequence: TGTGCTAGCAGCAAAGGCTCAGGGGGGGATGAAAAACTGTTTTTT. Using reference TRBV7-7 and TRBJ1-4 for the parts outside the CDR3, the full variable domain is GAGVSQSPRYKVTKRGQDVTLRCDPISSHATLYWYQQALGQGPEFLTYFNYEAQPDKSGLPSDRFSAERPEGSISTLTIQRTEQRDSAMYRCASSKGSGGDEKLFFGSGTQLSVL.

This clonotype was counted between two and nine times. The chain combines TRBV2 with TRBJ1-1, with TRBD1 as a possible D gene (5 bases). With 8 bases removed from V and 4 bases from J, the gap between germline ends came to 11 bases. Germline CDR1 and CDR2: SNHLY and FYNNEI. There are 12 residues in the CDR3. The CDR3 reads CASRGTVTEAFF. The CDR3 region has the DNA TGTGCCAGCCGGGGCACGGTCACTGAAGCTTTCTTT.

In regard to this clonotype: A much larger clone lies one base from this, so it may be a read error. J is TRBJ2-2 and V is TRBV12-3 or TRBV12-4, with D tentatively TRBD1 or TRBD2 (5 bases each). CDR3 size: 15 residues. The CDR3 DNA reads TGTGCCAGCAGCTTCCTCAGGCCCGGGGCCGGGGAGCTGATTTTT. It translates to CASSFLRPGAGELIF.

The V call is TRBV19, the J call TRBJ1-5; D unclear. The CDR3 length is 15 residues. Germline V CDR1 and CDR2: LNHDA, SQIVND (reference sequence). Between the trimmed V and J ends, which lost 3 bases and 0 bases, there was a span of 9 bases. The CDR3 loop is CASSILWSSNQPQHF. The CDR3 DNA follows: TGTGCCAGTAGTATTTTATGGAGTAGCAATCAGCCCCAGCATTTT.

The sample holds many counts of this clonotype. CDR3 protein: CASSLSPAGGDEQFF. The CDR3 region has the DNA TGTGCCAGCAGCTTATCCCCAGCTGGGGGGGATGAGCAGTTCTTC. The chain recombines TRBV7-2 with TRBJ2-1; 7 bases fit TRBD2. Germline values: CDR1 SGHTA, CDR2 FQGNSA. This CDR3 has 15 residues. V lost 2 bases, J lost 8 bases, and 9 bases stayed unmatched.

Comments on this clonotype: Relative to the germline gene, one junction end is altered; a read error may explain this. V usage is TRBV4-3 and J usage is TRBJ2-7; no clear D. The CDR3 loop spans 13 amino acids. Germline V gives CDR1 LGHNA, CDR2 YSLEER. CDR3 nucleotides: TGCGCCGGCAGCCAATCCCTCACGGGTCAGCAGTACTTC. This sequence encodes CAGSQSLTGQQYF.

At least ten counts were recorded for this clonotype. The chain recombines TRBV7-2 with TRBJ1-1, with 7 bases fitting TRBD1. The CDR3 consists of 14 residues. V was pared by 3 bases and J by 6 bases, with 7 bases of the junction left unmatched. The germline CDR1 and CDR2 sequences are SGHTA and FQGNSA. CDR3 residues: CASSFRGSRPEAFF. The CDR3 DNA reads TGTGCCAGCAGCTTCAGGGGGTCCCGGCCTGAAGCTTTCTTT.

This clonotype was counted at least ten times. The chain couples TRBV20-1 to TRBJ1-1; D not certain. The CDR3 is 13 amino acids. Per germline, CDR1 DFQATT and CDR2 SNEGSKA (reference sequence). Trimming shortened V by 5 bases and J by 5 bases, and 15 bases separated the two germline ends. DNA of the CDR3: TGCAGTGCTGGACGGGGAACGGGGACTGAAGCTTTCTTT. Translated, it gives CSAGRGTGTEAFF.